The 28 T cell receptor beta chains below come from one sample, sequenced in a study of cytomegalovirus exposure and HLA in healthy donors. Use of 60 Vbeta and 13 Jbeta primers characterized the PCR. Profiled with immunoSEQ multiplex PCR; TCRdb holds only in-frame clones, not every one. The sample carries 100,000 to 150,000 clones, roughly 72% recorded once. Sequencing was carried out using PBMCs. These receptors all come from a man between 35 and 55 years old in good health and CMV-seropositive.

This chain connects TRBV29-1 to TRBJ1-1; D remains unclear. CDR1 is SQVTM, CDR2 ANQGSEA, per germline. With 8 bases removed from V and 4 bases from J, the gap between germline ends came to 14 bases. The CDR3 runs to 12 residues. CDR3 coding DNA: TGCAGCCCGATGCCTAGGAGCACTGAAGCTTTCTTT. The encoded protein is CSPMPRSTEAFF.

This sequence joins TRBV5-1 and TRBJ1-2; unclear D gene. This CDR3 is built from 14 residues. Germline CDR1 and CDR2: SGHRS and YFSETQ. The germline V and J ends were trimmed by 0 bases and 0 bases, with 6 bases remaining between them. CDR3: CASSLDRSNYGYTF. CDR3 sequence (DNA): TGCGCCAGCAGCTTGGACAGATCTAACTATGGCTACACCTTC.

CDR3 protein: CASSNTGDLAGYTF. CDR3 nucleotides: TGTGCCAGCAGCAACACAGGGGACCTCGCGGGCTACACCTTC. V gene TRBV7-3 combines with J gene TRBJ1-2; the match to TRBD1 covers 7 bases. There are 14 residues in the CDR3. The V gene end was trimmed by 5 bases and the J gene end by 8 bases; junction bases not matched to a gene: 11. The germline gives CDR1 SGHTA, CDR2 FQGTGA. The full variable domain, rest sourced from reference TRBV7-3 and TRBJ1-2, is GAGVSQTPSNKVTEKGKYVELRCDPISGHTALYWYRQSLGQGPEFLIYFQGTGAADDSGLPNDRFFAVRPEGSVSTLKIQRTERGDSAVYLCASSNTGDLAGYTFGSGTRLTVV.

The gene calls are TRBV28 and TRBJ2-7, with TRBD2 matching 10 bases. This CDR3 has 12 residues. After removal of 5 bases from V and 5 bases from J, the junction contained 0 bases not matched to a gene. Germline V gene lookup returns CDR1 MDHEN and CDR2 SYDVKM. CDR3 sequence (DNA): TGTGCCAGCAGTACTAGCGGGAACGAGCAGTACTTC. The encoded protein is CASSTSGNEQYF.

This chain joins TRBV6-1 and TRBJ2-5; D gene uncertain. CDR1 and CDR2 (germline): MNHNS, SASEGT. This CDR3 is 13 amino acids long. V lost 8 bases to trimming and J lost 5 bases, with 15 bases between them. CDR3 sequence (DNA): TGTGCCAGCTCAGCTCAGGCTTGGGAGACCCAGTACTTC. It translates to CASSAQAWETQYF.

This CDR3 is CASSVVGQGGEQFF. The CDR3, as DNA: TGTGCCAGCAGCGTAGTGGGCCAGGGTGGTGAGCAGTTCTTC. The J gene is TRBJ2-1, the V gene TRBV9, with D tentatively TRBD1 (5 bases). The CDR3 is made up of 14 amino acids. The germline CDR1 and CDR2 sequences are SGDLS and YYNGEE. V lost 0 bases and J 9 bases, leaving 13 bases between the germline ends.

The chain uses TRBV2 and TRBJ1-4, with 10 bases that match TRBD1. The CDR3 is made up of 15 amino acids. The germline V gene encodes CDR1 SNHLY and CDR2 FYNNEI. V gave up 6 bases and J gave up 3 bases; unmatched junction bases: 4. DNA for the CDR3: TGTGCCAGCAGGGGGGACAGGGGAGCTAATGAAAAACTGTTTTTT. Translating gives CASRGDRGANEKLFF.

CDR3 sequence (DNA): TGTGCCAGCAGCGTAGGACAGGGACGCCTTATTGATGAGCAGTTCTTC. This codes for CASSVGQGRLIDEQFF. This chain links TRBV9 with TRBJ2-1; 7 bases fit TRBD1. Trimming removed 0 bases from V and 8 bases from J; junction bases left unmatched: 11. The CDR3 runs 16 residues. CDR1 is SGDLS and CDR2 is YYNGEE in the germline V gene.

This clone has just one count. The gene calls are TRBV7-9 and TRBJ2-5; TRBD2 might be the D (5 bases). Per the germline V gene, CDR1 is SEHNR and CDR2 is FQNEAQ (reference sequence). Trimming took off 3 bases at V and 5 bases at J, with 13 bases between the two ends. The CDR3 contains 14 residues. The CDR3 sequence: CASSFFGVAETQYF. Written as DNA, the CDR3 is TGTGCCAGCAGCTTTTTCGGGGTAGCGGAGACCCAGTACTTC.

V is TRBV5-1 and J is TRBJ2-5, with D tentatively TRBD1 (5 bases). The last part of the DNA fits TRBJ2-7 better; the J call may be wrong. The CDR3 consists of 15 residues. CDR1 SGHRS and CDR2 YFSETQ come from the germline V gene. The chain's CDR3 is CASSLAQGWIYEQYF. The DNA for the CDR3 is TGCGCCAGCAGCTTGGCGCAGGGATGGATCTACGAGCAGTACTTC.

This clone was counted only a few times. The V call is TRBV2, the J call TRBJ1-1; weak D call: TRBD1 (6 bases). This CDR3 is built from 13 residues. Per the germline V gene, CDR1 is SNHLY and CDR2 is FYNNEI. Trimming cost V 5 bases and J 1 base, with 8 bases left between them. The CDR3 region has the DNA TGTGCCAGCAGTCTCAGGGGGAACACTGAAGCTTTCTTT. Encoded protein: CASSLRGNTEAFF.

The chain links TRBV19 to TRBJ1-5; 8 bases map to TRBD1. Germline V CDR1 and CDR2: LNHDA, SQIVND (reference sequence). The V segment lost 6 bases and the J segment 6 bases; nucleotides outside the gene matches: 7. CDR3 length: 14 residues. CDR3 sequence (DNA): TGTGCCAGTAGCCAGACAGGGGCAGGTCAGCCCCAGCATTTT. Amino acid sequence: CASSQTGAGQPQHF.

The chain employs TRBV5-1 and TRBJ1-1; 7 bases agree with TRBD1. With V trimmed by 7 bases and J by 1 base, 7 bases remained unmatched. The germline V gene encodes CDR1 SGHRS and CDR2 YFSETQ. The CDR3 consists of 14 residues. CDR3 residues: CASSAGTENTEAFF. In nucleotides, the CDR3 is TGCGCCAGCTCAGCCGGGACAGAGAACACTGAAGCTTTCTTT.

This clone showed up just a few times. This chain uses TRBV13 with TRBJ1-3; TRBD1 aligns across 7 bases. The CDR3 spans 17 residues. The V and J ends lost 6 bases and 0 bases, in that order; junction bases with no gene match: 11. Germline-derived CDR1 and CDR2 are PRHDT and FYEKMQ (reference sequence). CDR3 DNA sequence: TGTGCCAGCAGATATAACCGAGGGGGCACCTCTGGAAACACCATATATTTT. Translating it yields CASRYNRGGTSGNTIYF.

This clone has more than one count but fewer than ten. The chain couples TRBV7-2 to TRBJ1-1, with 8 bases lining up with TRBD1. V was clipped by 2 bases and J by 5 bases; unmatched bases: 4. CDR1 is SGHTA and CDR2 is FQGNSA in the germline V gene. CDR3 length equals 14 residues. The CDR3 nucleotides read TGTGCCAGCAGCTTAAACAGGGACAGGACTGAAGCTTTCTTT. Translating gives CASSLNRDRTEAFF.

The CDR3 DNA sequence: TGTGCCAGCAGCTTAGCTGGGGGGGCACGTTTCGGGACCCAGTACTTC. Translation gives CASSLAGGARFGTQYF. The rearrangement links TRBV7-9 to TRBJ2-5; D is possibly TRBD2 (7 bases). Germline CDR1 SEHNR, CDR2 FQNEAQ (reference sequence). This CDR3 is built from 16 residues. V was trimmed by 0 bases and J by 7 bases, leaving 18 bases between them.

The genes are TRBV4-1 and TRBJ1-5; TRBD1 aligns across 7 bases. Germline V CDR1 and CDR2: MGHRA, YSYEKL. CDR3 length: 17 residues. Germline trimming cut 2 bases from V and 1 base from J; bases unmatched to any gene: 8. The CDR3 protein is CASSQTGTALSNQPQHF. The CDR3 nucleotides read TGCGCCAGCAGCCAAACGGGGACAGCCCTCAGCAATCAGCCCCAGCATTTT.

The chain is built from TRBV6-1 and TRBJ2-6; D is undetermined. The CDR3 loop spans 15 amino acids. Germline V lookup: CDR1 MNHNS, CDR2 SASEGT. V dropped 1 base and J dropped 1 base, with 5 bases sitting between them. CDR3 DNA sequence: TGTGCCAGCAGTGAAGGGCCTTCTGGGGCCAACGTCCTGACTTTC. Residues: CASSEGPSGANVLTF.

The chain has TRBV11-2 and TRBJ1-2, with a tentative D call TRBD1 (6 bases). From germline, CDR1 is SGHAT and CDR2 FQNNGV. The CDR3 totals 15 residues. The V end was cut by 5 bases, the J end by 4 bases, with 17 bases between. The CDR3 reads CASSREVGGAYGYTF. CDR3 nucleotide sequence: TGTGCCAGCAGCCGAGAGGTGGGGGGGGCCTATGGCTACACCTTC.

This rearrangement joins TRBV28 to TRBJ2-1; 11 nucleotides line up with TRBD2. Germline V gives CDR1 MDHEN, CDR2 SYDVKM. Unmatched junction bases numbered 9, after V lost 8 bases and J lost 6 bases. This CDR3 is built from 15 residues. The CDR3 DNA sequence: TGTGCCAGCGAAGGTAGCGGGAGGGGTGGCAATGAGCAGTTCTTC. It is translated as CASEGSGRGGNEQFF.

This clone was picked up one time. The V gene is TRBV19, the J gene TRBJ2-3; a weak D match, TRBD2 (6 bases). The CDR3 length is 15 residues. CDR1 and CDR2 from the germline V gene are LNHDA and SQIVND (reference sequence). Deletions cut 4 bases from V and 7 bases from J, with 18 bases between. The DNA for the CDR3 is TGTGCCAGTAGTAGCGGGACCCTACTAGGTAATACGCAGTATTTT. Translating gives CASSSGTLLGNTQYF.

V and J are TRBV29-1 and TRBJ1-2; D perhaps matches TRBD1 (6 bases). The germline V and J ends were trimmed by 7 bases and 6 bases, with 12 bases remaining between them. Germline values: CDR1 SQVTM, CDR2 ANQGSEA. CDR3 size: 11 residues. The chain's CDR3 is CSASGVDGYTF. The CDR3 DNA follows: TGCAGCGCCTCAGGGGTGGATGGCTACACCTTC. The variable domain in full, completed from reference TRBV29-1 and TRBJ1-2, reads SAVISQKPSRDICQRGTSLTIQCQVDSQVTMMFWYRQQPGQSLTLIATANQGSEATYESGFVIDKFPISRPNLTFSTLTVSNMSPEDSSIYLCSASGVDGYTFGSGTRLTVV.

The chain combines TRBV19 with TRBJ1-2; 11 positions agree with TRBD1. The CDR3 contains 15 residues. J gave up 7 bases and V 5 bases, and 9 bases lay outside the gene matches. Germline V CDR1 and CDR2: LNHDA, SQIVND (reference sequence). The CDR3 protein is CASSSPGQGGSGYTF. In DNA form, the CDR3 reads TGTGCCAGTAGTTCCCCGGGACAGGGGGGGTCTGGCTACACCTTC.

This chain joins TRBV6-1 and TRBJ1-1; TRBD1 is a possible D gene (5 bases). Looked up from germline, CDR1 is MNHNS and CDR2 is SASEGT. The length of the CDR3 is 14 residues. V was cut by 2 bases and J by 11 bases, with 18 bases left in between. The CDR3 reads CASSEKGKGAGAFF. The CDR3 coding sequence is TGTGCCAGCAGTGAAAAGGGAAAAGGGGCCGGGGCTTTCTTT.

The chain is built from TRBV28 and TRBJ2-7; 8 bases are shared with TRBD2. The CDR3 consists of 14 residues. The germline CDR1 and CDR2 sequences are MDHEN and SYDVKM. Losses at the gene ends were 3 bases for V and 5 bases for J; bases not matched to a gene: 6. CDR3 region: CASSFLAGGNEQYF. As DNA, the CDR3 is TGTGCCAGCAGTTTCCTTGCGGGGGGAAACGAGCAGTACTTC.

The rearrangement joins TRBV7-9 to TRBJ2-2; 10 bases map to TRBD1. Germline trimming cut 5 bases from V and 7 bases from J; bases unmatched to any gene: 4. Germline CDR1 is SEHNR and CDR2 is FQNEAQ (reference sequence). This CDR3 spans 14 amino acids. The CDR3 sequence: CASSPTGGHGELFF. CDR3 sequence (DNA): TGTGCCAGCAGCCCGACAGGGGGCCACGGGGAGCTGTTTTTT. The whole variable domain, filled in from reference TRBV7-9 and TRBJ2-2, reads DTGVSQNPRHKITKRGQNVTFRCDPISEHNRLYWYRQTLGQGPEFLTYFQNEAQLEKSRLLSDRFSAERPKGSFSTLEIQRTEQGDSAMYLCASSPTGGHGELFFGEGSRLTVL.

There are a few counts of this clone. Other DNA sequences in this specimen translate into the identical CDR3. The rearrangement links TRBV20-1 to TRBJ1-1; 7 nucleotides line up with TRBD1. This CDR3 spans 11 amino acids. Per the germline V gene, CDR1 is DFQATT and CDR2 is SNEGSKA (reference sequence). In DNA, the CDR3 is TGCAGACAGGGGATGAACACTGAAGCTTTCTTT. It is translated as CRQGMNTEAFF.

The chain links TRBV18 to TRBJ1-4, with D possibly being TRBD1 (5 bases). V was clipped by 5 bases and J by 5 bases, with 15 bases between them. The CDR3 length is 15 residues. CDR1 and CDR2 (germline): KGHSH, LQKENI. The CDR3 DNA sequence: TGTGCCAGCTCAGCAGCCCAGGGCAAAAATGAAAAACTGTTTTTT. Translating it yields CASSAAQGKNEKLFF.